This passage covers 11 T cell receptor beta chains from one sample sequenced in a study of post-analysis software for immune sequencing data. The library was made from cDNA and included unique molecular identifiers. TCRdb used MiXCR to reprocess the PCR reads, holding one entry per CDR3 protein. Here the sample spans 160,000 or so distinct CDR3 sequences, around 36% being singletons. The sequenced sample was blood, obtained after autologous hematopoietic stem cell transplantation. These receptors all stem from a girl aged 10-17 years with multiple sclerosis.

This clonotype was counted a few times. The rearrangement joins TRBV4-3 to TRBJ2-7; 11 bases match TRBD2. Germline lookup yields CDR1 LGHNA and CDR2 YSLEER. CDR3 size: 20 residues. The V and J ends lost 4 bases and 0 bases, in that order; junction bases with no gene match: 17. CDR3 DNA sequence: TGCGCCAGCAGCCTCTTCCTCAATCCGGGACTAGCGGTGAGCTCCTACGAGCAGTACTTC. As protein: CASSLFLNPGLAVSSYEQYF.

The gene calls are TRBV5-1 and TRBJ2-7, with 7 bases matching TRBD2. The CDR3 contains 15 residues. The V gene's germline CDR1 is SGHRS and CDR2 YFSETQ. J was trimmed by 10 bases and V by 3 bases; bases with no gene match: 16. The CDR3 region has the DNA TGCGCCAGCAGCTCGGGAGGACTAGGAGCTGCGGCCCAGTACTTC. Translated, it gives CASSSGGLGAAAQYF.

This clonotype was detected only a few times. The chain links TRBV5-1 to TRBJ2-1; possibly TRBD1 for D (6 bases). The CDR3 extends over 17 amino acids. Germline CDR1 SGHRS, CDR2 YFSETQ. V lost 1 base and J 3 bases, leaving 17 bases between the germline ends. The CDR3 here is CASSLQGWGKDYNEQFF. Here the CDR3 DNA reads TGCGCCAGCAGCTTGCAGGGGTGGGGAAAAGACTACAATGAGCAGTTCTTC.

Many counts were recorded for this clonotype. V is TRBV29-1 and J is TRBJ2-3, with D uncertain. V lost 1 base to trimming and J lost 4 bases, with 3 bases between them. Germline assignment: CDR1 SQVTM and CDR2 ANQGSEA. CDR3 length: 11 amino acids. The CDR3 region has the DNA TGCAGCGTTGAAGGGGCAGATACGCAGTATTTT. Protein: CSVEGADTQYF.

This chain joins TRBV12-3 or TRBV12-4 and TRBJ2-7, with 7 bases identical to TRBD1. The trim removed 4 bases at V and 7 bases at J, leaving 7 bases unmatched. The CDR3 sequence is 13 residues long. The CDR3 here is CASSSDRVGEQYF. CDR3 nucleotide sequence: TGTGCCAGCAGTTCCGACAGGGTCGGAGAGCAGTACTTC.

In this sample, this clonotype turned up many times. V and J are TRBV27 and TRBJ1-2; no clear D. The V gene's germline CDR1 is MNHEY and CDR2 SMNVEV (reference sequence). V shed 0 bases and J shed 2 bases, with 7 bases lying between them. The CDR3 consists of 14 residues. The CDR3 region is CASSLSVGNYGYTF. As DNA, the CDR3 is TGTGCCAGCAGTTTATCGGTGGGGAACTATGGCTACACCTTC.

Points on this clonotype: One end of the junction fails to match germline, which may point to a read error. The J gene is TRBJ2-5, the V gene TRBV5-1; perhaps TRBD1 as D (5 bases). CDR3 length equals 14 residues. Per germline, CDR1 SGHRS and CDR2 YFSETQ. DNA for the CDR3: TGCGCCAGCAGGTTGGGGCCGGATAAAGAGACCCAGTACTTC. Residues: CASRLGPDKETQYF.

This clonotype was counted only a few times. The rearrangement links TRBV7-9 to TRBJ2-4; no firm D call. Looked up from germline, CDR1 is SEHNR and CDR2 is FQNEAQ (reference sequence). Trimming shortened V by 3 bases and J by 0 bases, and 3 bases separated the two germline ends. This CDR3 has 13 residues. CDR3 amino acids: CASSLSAKNIQYF. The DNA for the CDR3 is TGTGCCAGCAGCTTGTCAGCCAAAAACATTCAGTACTTC.

CDR3 coding DNA: TGTGCCAGCAGTCAGGAGGGATATAACTATGGCTACACCTTC. The encoded protein is CASSQEGYNYGYTF. The rearrangement uses TRBV27 and TRBJ1-2; D not certain. The germline gives CDR1 MNHEY, CDR2 SMNVEV (reference sequence). This CDR3 is 14 amino acids long. V gave up 5 bases and J gave up 1 base, with 11 bases separating them.

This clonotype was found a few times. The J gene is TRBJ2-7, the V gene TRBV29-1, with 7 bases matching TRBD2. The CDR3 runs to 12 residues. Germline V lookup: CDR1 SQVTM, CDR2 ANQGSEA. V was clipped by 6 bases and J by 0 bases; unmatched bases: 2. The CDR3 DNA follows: TGCAGCGTCACTAGCGTCTCCTACGAGCAGTACTTC. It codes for CSVTSVSYEQYF.

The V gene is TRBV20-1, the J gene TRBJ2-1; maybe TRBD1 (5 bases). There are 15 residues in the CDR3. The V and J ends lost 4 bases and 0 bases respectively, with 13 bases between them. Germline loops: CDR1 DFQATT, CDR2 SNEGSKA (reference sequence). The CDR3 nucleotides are TGCAGTGCTAAGAAGGGGCAGGGCTCCTACAATGAGCAGTTCTTC. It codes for CSAKKGQGSYNEQFF.